This T cell receptor beta chain was captured by sequencing in a study of regulatory T cells in long-lasting Graves disease. This clonotype was detected ten times or more. Sequencing libraries for TCR beta were prepared with iRepertoire HTBI primers and Arm-PCR of CDR3 regions. In TCRdb, the multiplex PCR reads were re-called with MiXCR into one record per CDR3 protein. The repertoire has fewer than 550,000 distinct CDR3 sequences, around 15% of them found once; the top ten carry roughly 25%. Time point in this sample: newly diagnosed GD, antithyroid drugs for less than 3 months. PBMC-derived RNA was used for the TCR library. The same sample was also used in a study of T cells in Graves' hyperthyroidism and ophthalmopathy.

The receptor's source is a woman aged 35 to 59 with Graves disease. Sequenced material: peripheral blood mononuclear cells (PBMCs), taken at new diagnosis, from a patient treated with antithyroid drugs.

The CDR3 region is CSASAGGTLVRQYF. CDR3 nucleotide sequence: TGCAGTGCTAGTGCTGGTGGTACTTTGGTTCGGCAGTACTTC. The chain has TRBV20-1 and TRBJ2-7; D uncertain. Deletions cut 3 bases from V and 9 bases from J, with 21 bases between. The CDR3 consists of 14 residues. Germline V gives CDR1 DFQATT, CDR2 SNEGSKA (reference sequence).